This T cell receptor (beta chain) came from a study of monozygotic twins with inflammatory bowel disease. The CDR3 covers 15 residues. The V gene's germline CDR1 is SGHTA and CDR2 FQGNSA. TCRdb reprocessed the 5' RACE reads and stores each CDR3 protein as one record, lacking DNA. The sample data list 200,000 to 250,000 distinct CDR3 sequences. This sequence was found in a human donor with ulcerative colitis or Crohn's disease, or a healthy co-twin of an affected twin (not recorded which). This sequence joins TRBV7-2 and TRBJ2-3. Sequencing used blood. CDR3 protein: CASSLSSVPTDTQYF.